The rows below give T cell receptor beta chains drawn from one sample of a study of blood T cell repertoires in COVID-19. Here immunoSEQ multiplex PCR was the method, and the copy in TCRdb shows in-frame clones only, minus some. The table lists 150,000 to 190,000 clones, around 84% of them singletons. Sequences were obtained from peripheral blood. Receptor source: a woman aged 60 to 75 with COVID-19, enrolled during active disease. CDR3s include the opening cysteine and the closing phenylalanine or tryptophan. A D gene is named only where the DNA matches it firmly. Clone size, where shown, is once, few, many, or a class for clones that have expanded.

d_gene: -
abundance: -
j_gene: TRBJ1-5
v_gene: TRBV19
CDR3aa: CASSMTTQSAAQHF
CDR3nt: TGTGCCAGTAGTATGACAACCCAATCAGCCGCCCAGCATTTT

d_gene: -
abundance: -
j_gene: TRBJ1-2
v_gene: TRBV5-1
CDR3aa: CASSPSQVTEDGYTF
CDR3nt: TGCGCCAGCAGCCCTTCTCAGGTAACAGAAGATGGCTACACCTTC

d_gene: -
abundance: few
j_gene: TRBJ1-5
v_gene: TRBV12-5
CDR3aa: CASGLGTRDHQPQHF
CDR3nt: TGTGCTAGTGGTTTGGGGACGAGGGATCATCAGCCCCAGCATTTT

d_gene: -
abundance: few
j_gene: TRBJ1-6
v_gene: TRBV9
CDR3aa: CASSPTGPDNSPLHF
CDR3nt: TGTGCCAGCAGCCCGACAGGACCTGATAATTCACCCCTCCACTTT

d_gene: TRBD2
abundance: -
j_gene: TRBJ2-7
v_gene: TRBV5-6
CDR3aa: CASSTRTSAAYEQYF
CDR3nt: TGTGCCAGCAGCACGCGGACTAGCGCGGCCTACGAGCAGTACTTC

d_gene: -
abundance: -
j_gene: TRBJ1-1
v_gene: TRBV12-3/TRBV12-4
CDR3aa: CASGRQPPHEAFF
CDR3nt: TGTGCCAGCGGCCGACAGCCACCGCATGAAGCTTTCTTT

d_gene: -
abundance: -
j_gene: TRBJ1-1
v_gene: TRBV4-1
CDR3aa: CASSKREGENTEAFF
CDR3nt: TGCGCCAGCAGCAAGAGGGAGGGGGAGAACACTGAAGCTTTCTTT

d_gene: TRBD1
abundance: -
j_gene: TRBJ1-3
v_gene: TRBV29-1
CDR3aa: CSVGTGGSNTIYF
CDR3nt: TGCAGCGTTGGGACAGGAGGTTCGAACACCATATATTTT

d_gene: -
abundance: few
j_gene: TRBJ1-5
v_gene: TRBV5-1
CDR3aa: CASSLVPSLDKPQHF
CDR3nt: TGCGCCAGCAGCTTGGTTCCGAGTCTCGATAAGCCCCAGCATTTT

d_gene: -
abundance: -
j_gene: TRBJ1-2
v_gene: TRBV5-4
CDR3aa: CASSSPTDYGYTF
CDR3nt: TGTGCCAGCAGCTCCCCCACAGACTATGGCTACACCTTC

d_gene: -
abundance: -
j_gene: TRBJ1-3
v_gene: TRBV7-3
CDR3aa: CASSLGPGAGNTIYF
CDR3nt: TGTGCCAGCAGCTTGGGTCCGGGGGCTGGAAACACCATATATTTT

d_gene: -
abundance: few
j_gene: TRBJ1-3
v_gene: TRBV19
CDR3aa: CASTTPAVSGNTIYF
CDR3nt: TGTGCCAGTACAACCCCGGCGGTCTCTGGAAACACCATATATTTT

d_gene: -
abundance: -
j_gene: TRBJ2-7
v_gene: TRBV6-5
CDR3aa: CASSLQPGLQYEQYF
CDR3nt: TGTGCCAGCAGTCTCCAACCGGGACTCCAATACGAGCAGTACTTC

d_gene: -
abundance: -
j_gene: TRBJ2-5
v_gene: TRBV9
CDR3aa: CASSVGGVQETQYF
CDR3nt: TGTGCCAGCAGCGTAGGGGGGGTTCAAGAGACCCAGTACTTC

d_gene: TRBD1
abundance: -
j_gene: TRBJ1-1
v_gene: TRBV6-5
CDR3aa: CASSSNPGQGIRAFF
CDR3nt: TGTGCCAGCAGTTCAAACCCGGGACAGGGTATACGAGCTTTCTTT

d_gene: -
abundance: once
j_gene: TRBJ1-1
v_gene: TRBV6-5
CDR3aa: CASRTTATAFF
CDR3nt: TGTGCCAGCAGAACGACAGCAACGGCTTTCTTT

d_gene: TRBD1
abundance: -
j_gene: TRBJ2-7
v_gene: TRBV18
CDR3aa: CASSASRTGSYEQYF
CDR3nt: TGTGCCAGCTCAGCCTCCCGGACAGGCTCCTACGAGCAGTACTTC

d_gene: TRBD2
abundance: -
j_gene: TRBJ2-7
v_gene: TRBV6-5
CDR3aa: CASRTGSGIYEQYF
CDR3nt: TGTGCCAGCAGAACGGGTAGCGGGATCTACGAGCAGTACTTC

d_gene: TRBD2
abundance: -
j_gene: TRBJ2-7
v_gene: TRBV6-2/TRBV6-3
CDR3aa: CASSAPSGNPYEQYF
CDR3nt: TGTGCCAGCAGTGCCCCTAGCGGGAACCCCTACGAGCAGTACTTC

d_gene: -
abundance: -
j_gene: TRBJ1-6
v_gene: TRBV12-3/TRBV12-4
CDR3aa: CASSFDSPLHF
CDR3nt: TGTGCCAGCAGTTTCGATTCACCCCTCCACTTT

d_gene: -
abundance: -
j_gene: TRBJ2-1
v_gene: TRBV11-2
CDR3aa: CASSLGQRNEQFF
CDR3nt: TGTGCCAGCAGCTTAGGACAGAGAAATGAGCAGTTCTTC

d_gene: TRBD1
abundance: -
j_gene: TRBJ1-1
v_gene: TRBV9
CDR3aa: CASSVEAGGLGAFF
CDR3nt: TGTGCCAGCAGCGTAGAGGCAGGGGGCTTGGGAGCTTTCTTT

d_gene: TRBD1
abundance: -
j_gene: TRBJ2-3
v_gene: TRBV5-1
CDR3aa: CASSSGQGASDTQYF
CDR3nt: TGCGCCAGCAGCTCGGGACAGGGGGCGTCAGATACGCAGTATTTT

d_gene: -
abundance: -
j_gene: TRBJ2-5
v_gene: TRBV9
CDR3aa: CASSPTQRGTQYF
CDR3nt: TGTGCCAGCAGCCCGACCCAAAGGGGGACCCAGTACTTC

d_gene: TRBD1
abundance: few
j_gene: TRBJ1-6
v_gene: TRBV5-1
CDR3aa: CASSLQPGDRNSPLHF
CDR3nt: TGCGCCAGCAGCCTACAACCAGGGGACAGAAATTCACCCCTCCACTTT

d_gene: TRBD1
abundance: -
j_gene: TRBJ2-4
v_gene: TRBV3-1/TRBV3-2
CDR3aa: CASSQVTGSIQYF
CDR3nt: TGTGCCAGCAGCCAAGTGACAGGGTCCATTCAGTACTTC

d_gene: -
abundance: -
j_gene: TRBJ1-5
v_gene: TRBV11-2
CDR3aa: CASSKPRRAAGNQPQHF
CDR3nt: TGTGCCAGCAGCAAGCCACGGAGGGCGGCGGGTAATCAGCCCCAGCATTTT

d_gene: -
abundance: -
j_gene: TRBJ2-5
v_gene: TRBV10-1
CDR3aa: CASSLTRAETQYF
CDR3nt: TGCGCCAGCAGCCTGACTAGGGCGGAGACCCAGTACTTC

d_gene: -
abundance: -
j_gene: TRBJ1-2
v_gene: TRBV7-9
CDR3aa: CASSLGPGDYTF
CDR3nt: TGTGCCAGCAGCTTAGGTCCGGGGGACTACACCTTC

d_gene: TRBD1
abundance: -
j_gene: TRBJ1-6
v_gene: TRBV6-2/TRBV6-3
CDR3aa: CASSRGQGGNSPLHF
CDR3nt: TGTGCCAGCAGCCGGGGACAGGGGGGTAATTCACCCCTCCACTTT

d_gene: -
abundance: -
j_gene: TRBJ1-1
v_gene: TRBV19
CDR3aa: CASSGALQGTEAFF
CDR3nt: TGTGCCAGTAGTGGGGCGCTTCAGGGCACTGAAGCTTTCTTT

d_gene: -
abundance: -
j_gene: TRBJ1-2
v_gene: TRBV10-3
CDR3aa: CAISESPDSFYGYTF
CDR3nt: TGTGCCATCAGTGAGTCCCCGGACAGCTTCTATGGCTACACCTTC

d_gene: -
abundance: -
j_gene: TRBJ1-3
v_gene: TRBV19
CDR3aa: CASGGALDSLSGNTIYF
CDR3nt: TGTGCCAGCGGTGGGGCACTTGACAGCCTTTCTGGAAACACCATATATTTT

d_gene: -
abundance: once
j_gene: TRBJ2-1
v_gene: TRBV27
CDR3aa: CASSRAPLRGNNEQFF
CDR3nt: TGTGCCAGCAGTCGAGCCCCCCTGAGGGGGAACAATGAGCAGTTCTTC

d_gene: -
abundance: once
j_gene: TRBJ1-2
v_gene: TRBV7-9
CDR3aa: CASSLGREEGYTF
CDR3nt: TGTGCCAGCAGCTTAGGTCGGGAAGAAGGCTACACCTTC

d_gene: TRBD2
abundance: -
j_gene: TRBJ2-7
v_gene: TRBV5-4
CDR3aa: CASSLGAGLYEQYF
CDR3nt: TGTGCCAGCAGCTTAGGAGCGGGACTCTACGAGCAGTACTTC

d_gene: -
abundance: once
j_gene: TRBJ2-4
v_gene: TRBV7-8
CDR3aa: CASSLDPGAKNIQYF
CDR3nt: TGTGCCAGCAGCTTGGATCCAGGGGCCAAAAACATTCAGTACTTC

d_gene: -
abundance: -
j_gene: TRBJ1-6
v_gene: TRBV27
CDR3aa: CASSPRGQRESPLHF
CDR3nt: TGTGCCAGCAGTCCCCGTGGACAGCGAGAGTCACCCCTCCACTTT

d_gene: TRBD1
abundance: -
j_gene: TRBJ1-6
v_gene: TRBV18
CDR3aa: CASSLNRGQNNSPLHF
CDR3nt: TGTGCCAGCTCACTAAACAGGGGGCAAAATAATTCACCCCTCCACTTT

d_gene: -
abundance: -
j_gene: TRBJ2-7
v_gene: TRBV10-3
CDR3aa: CAISDSERGEQYF
CDR3nt: TGTGCCATCAGTGACTCAGAAAGGGGGGAGCAGTACTTC

d_gene: TRBD2
abundance: -
j_gene: TRBJ2-4
v_gene: TRBV6-1
CDR3aa: CASSERGTGLAVAKNIQYF
CDR3nt: TGTGCCAGCAGTGAACGGGGAACAGGACTAGCTGTAGCCAAAAACATTCAGTACTTC

d_gene: -
abundance: -
j_gene: TRBJ1-1
v_gene: TRBV11-2
CDR3aa: CASSLVPPRTDEAFF
CDR3nt: TGTGCCAGCAGCTTAGTCCCACCCAGGACAGACGAAGCTTTCTTT

d_gene: TRBD1
abundance: -
j_gene: TRBJ1-6
v_gene: TRBV5-6
CDR3aa: CASSLTGTGQSPLHF
CDR3nt: TGTGCCAGCAGCTTAACCGGGACAGGGCAATCACCCCTCCACTTT

d_gene: TRBD1
abundance: -
j_gene: TRBJ1-2
v_gene: TRBV7-2
CDR3aa: CASSRDRDNGYTF
CDR3nt: TGTGCCAGCAGCCGGGACAGGGACAATGGCTACACCTTC

d_gene: TRBD2
abundance: -
j_gene: TRBJ2-1
v_gene: TRBV10-3
CDR3aa: CAIRPSGGAEGEQFF
CDR3nt: TGTGCCATCAGACCGAGCGGGGGGGCCGAAGGGGAGCAGTTCTTC

d_gene: -
abundance: -
j_gene: TRBJ1-1
v_gene: TRBV7-6
CDR3aa: CASSSQASTEAFF
CDR3nt: TGTGCCAGCAGCTCCCAAGCGAGCACTGAAGCTTTCTTT

d_gene: -
abundance: -
j_gene: TRBJ2-5
v_gene: TRBV9
CDR3aa: CASSITIGGRETQYF
CDR3nt: TGTGCCAGCAGCATTACGATCGGGGGACGGGAGACCCAGTACTTC

d_gene: -
abundance: -
j_gene: TRBJ1-2
v_gene: TRBV18
CDR3aa: CASSPPGHGLLNYGYTF
CDR3nt: TGTGCCAGCTCACCACCGGGCCATGGACTGCTTAACTATGGCTACACCTTC

d_gene: TRBD1
abundance: -
j_gene: TRBJ1-1
v_gene: TRBV24-1
CDR3aa: CATSGQGRAFF
CDR3nt: TGTGCCACCAGTGGACAGGGGAGAGCTTTCTTT

d_gene: -
abundance: -
j_gene: TRBJ1-5
v_gene: TRBV15
CDR3aa: CATTHRADQPQHF
CDR3nt: TGTGCCACCACCCACAGGGCTGATCAGCCCCAGCATTTT

d_gene: -
abundance: -
j_gene: TRBJ2-3
v_gene: TRBV4-1
CDR3aa: CASSQDWAGQPDTQYF
CDR3nt: TGCGCCAGCAGCCAAGATTGGGCGGGACAGCCGGATACGCAGTATTTT

d_gene: -
abundance: -
j_gene: TRBJ1-6
v_gene: TRBV19
CDR3aa: CASSMGPPGYSPLHF
CDR3nt: TGTGCCAGTAGTATGGGCCCACCAGGATATTCACCCCTCCACTTT

d_gene: TRBD1
abundance: -
j_gene: TRBJ1-6
v_gene: TRBV5-1
CDR3aa: CASSPSNRGIDSPLHF
CDR3nt: TGCGCCAGCAGCCCATCTAACAGGGGTATAGATTCACCCCTCCACTTT

d_gene: TRBD1
abundance: once
j_gene: TRBJ1-5
v_gene: TRBV29-1
CDR3aa: CSVGQGDSNQPQHF
CDR3nt: TGCAGCGTTGGACAGGGGGATAGCAATCAGCCCCAGCATTTT

d_gene: -
abundance: -
j_gene: TRBJ1-3
v_gene: TRBV19
CDR3aa: CASSVREPGNTIYF
CDR3nt: TGTGCCAGTTCGGTGCGGGAACCTGGAAACACCATATATTTT

d_gene: -
abundance: -
j_gene: TRBJ1-1
v_gene: TRBV19
CDR3aa: CASSSRDRNTEAFF
CDR3nt: TGTGCCAGTAGTAGTCGCGACAGAAACACTGAAGCTTTCTTT

d_gene: TRBD1
abundance: -
j_gene: TRBJ2-1
v_gene: TRBV19
CDR3aa: CASSTSPGQGARPNEQFF
CDR3nt: TGTGCCAGTAGTACCTCCCCGGGACAGGGGGCTCGACCCAATGAGCAGTTCTTC

d_gene: -
abundance: -
j_gene: TRBJ1-6
v_gene: TRBV5-1
CDR3aa: CASSLAGGSNSPLHF
CDR3nt: TGCGCCAGCAGCTTGGCCGGGGGTAGTAATTCACCCCTCCACTTT

d_gene: TRBD1
abundance: -
j_gene: TRBJ1-2
v_gene: TRBV6-6
CDR3aa: CASSYSEGTGTGYTF
CDR3nt: TGTGCCAGCAGTTACTCCGAAGGGACAGGGACTGGCTACACCTTC